This T cell receptor (beta chain) was sequenced in a study of CD8 T cells in Susac syndrome. The RNA, about 0.5 to 1 ug, was put through reverse transcription using random hexamers. From the immunoSEQ multiplex PCR reads, TCRdb called clonotypes with MiXCR, one entry per CDR3 protein. The repertoire holds some 250,000 distinct CDR3 sequences, with around 96% as singletons. J gave up 2 bases and V 5 bases, and 9 bases lay outside the gene matches. Germline CDR1 LNHNV, CDR2 YYDKDF (reference sequence). The CDR3 is made up of 15 amino acids. This receptor was identified in a human donor with Susac syndrome. The sequencing sample was made of CD4+ T cells from PBMCs. This chain uses TRBV15 with TRBJ2-7, with 7 bases lining up with TRBD2. CDR3 loop: CATSDSGVPPYEQYF. In DNA form, the CDR3 reads TGTGCCACCAGCGACAGCGGGGTGCCCCCCTACGAGCAGTACTTC.